This note documents a single TCR beta chain sequence. This entry comes from a study of blood T cell repertoires in COVID-19. The germline gives CDR1 SGHDT, CDR2 YYEEEE. Trimming removed 4 bases at V and 3 bases at J, with 16 bases between. CDR3 length equals 15 residues. Clinical history as reported by participants underpinned cohort assignment. Produced via immunoSEQ multiplex PCR; TCRdb's table is partial and in-frame only. The repertoire includes 200,000 to 250,000 clones, 84% of them detected once, and less than 2% sits in the top ten. The chain joins TRBV5-6 to TRBJ1-2, with D maybe TRBD1 (5 bases). The receptor was derived from a man in his sixties who had recovered from COVID-19. Material for sequencing was PBMCs or T cells enriched from blood (not recorded which). The CDR3 bases are TGTGCCAGCAGCATTTCCGGGGGATACGACTATGGCTACACCTTC. Protein sequence: CASSISGGYDYGYTF.